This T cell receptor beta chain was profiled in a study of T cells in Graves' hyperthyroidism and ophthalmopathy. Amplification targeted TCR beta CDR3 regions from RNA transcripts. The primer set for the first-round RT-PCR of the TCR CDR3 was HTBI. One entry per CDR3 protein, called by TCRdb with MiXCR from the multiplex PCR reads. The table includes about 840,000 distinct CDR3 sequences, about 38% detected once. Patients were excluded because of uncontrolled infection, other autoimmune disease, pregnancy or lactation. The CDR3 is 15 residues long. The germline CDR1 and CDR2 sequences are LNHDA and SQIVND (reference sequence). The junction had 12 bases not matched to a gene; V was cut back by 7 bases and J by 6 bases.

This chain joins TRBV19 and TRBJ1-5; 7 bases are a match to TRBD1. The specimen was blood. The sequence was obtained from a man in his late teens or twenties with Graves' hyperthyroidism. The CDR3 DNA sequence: TGTGCCAGTAATGGAACAAGGGACAGACCTCAGCCCCAGCATTTT. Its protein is CASNGTRDRPQPQHF.